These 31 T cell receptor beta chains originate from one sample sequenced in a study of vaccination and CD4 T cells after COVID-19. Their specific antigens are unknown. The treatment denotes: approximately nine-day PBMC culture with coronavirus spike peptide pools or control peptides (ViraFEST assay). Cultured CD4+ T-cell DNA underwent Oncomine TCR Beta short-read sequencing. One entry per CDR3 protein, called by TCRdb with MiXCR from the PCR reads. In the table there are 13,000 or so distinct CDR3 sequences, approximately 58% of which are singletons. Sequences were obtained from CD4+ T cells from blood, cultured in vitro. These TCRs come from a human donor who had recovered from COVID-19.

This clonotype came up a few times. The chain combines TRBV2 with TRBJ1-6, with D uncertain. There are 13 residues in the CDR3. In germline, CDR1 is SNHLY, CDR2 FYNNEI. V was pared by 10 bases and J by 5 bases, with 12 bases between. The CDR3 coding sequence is TGTGCCACCAAAACTCGGGATAATTCACCCCTCCACTTT. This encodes CATKTRDNSPLHF.

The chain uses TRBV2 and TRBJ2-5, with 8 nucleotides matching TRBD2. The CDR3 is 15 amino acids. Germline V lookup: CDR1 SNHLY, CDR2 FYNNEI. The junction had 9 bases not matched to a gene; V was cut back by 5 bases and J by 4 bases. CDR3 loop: CASSSGSRSVETQYF. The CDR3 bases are TGTGCCAGCAGTAGCGGGAGCCGCTCGGTAGAGACCCAGTACTTC. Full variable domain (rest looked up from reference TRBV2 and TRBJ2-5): EPEVTQTPSHQVTQMGQEVILRCVPISNHLYFYWYRQILGQKVEFLVSFYNNEISEKSEIFDDQFSVERPDGSNFTLKIRSTKLEDSAMYFCASSSGSRSVETQYFGPGTRLLVL.

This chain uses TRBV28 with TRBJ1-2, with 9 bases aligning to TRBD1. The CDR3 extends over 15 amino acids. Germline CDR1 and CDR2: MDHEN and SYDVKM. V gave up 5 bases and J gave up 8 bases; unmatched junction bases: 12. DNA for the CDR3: TGTGCCAGCAGTCCCAAGTGGGGACAGGGTGCCGGCTACACCTTC. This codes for CASSPKWGQGAGYTF.

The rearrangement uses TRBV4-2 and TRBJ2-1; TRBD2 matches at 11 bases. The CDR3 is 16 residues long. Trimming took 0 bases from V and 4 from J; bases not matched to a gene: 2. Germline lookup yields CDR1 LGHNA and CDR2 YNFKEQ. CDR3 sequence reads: CASSQDGTSGYNEQFF. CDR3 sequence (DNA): TGTGCCAGCAGCCAAGACGGGACTAGCGGTTACAATGAGCAGTTCTTC.

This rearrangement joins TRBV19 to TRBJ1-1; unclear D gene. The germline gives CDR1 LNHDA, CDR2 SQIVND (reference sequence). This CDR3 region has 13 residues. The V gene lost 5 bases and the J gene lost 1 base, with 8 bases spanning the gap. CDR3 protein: CASSSGRNTEAFF. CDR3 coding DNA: TGTGCCAGTAGTTCGGGCAGGAACACTGAAGCTTTCTTT. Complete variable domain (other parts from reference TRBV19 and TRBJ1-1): DGGITQSPKYLFRKEGQNVTLSCEQNLNHDAMYWYRQDPGQGLRLIYYSQIVNDFQKGDIAEGYSVSREKKESFPLTVTSAQKNPTAFYLCASSSGRNTEAFFGQGTRLTVV.

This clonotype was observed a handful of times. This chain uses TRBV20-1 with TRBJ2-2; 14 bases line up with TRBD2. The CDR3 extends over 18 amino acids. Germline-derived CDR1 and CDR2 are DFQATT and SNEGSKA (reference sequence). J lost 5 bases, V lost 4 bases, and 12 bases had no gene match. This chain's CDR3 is CSAIEQTSGRAWTGELFF. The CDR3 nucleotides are TGCAGTGCTATAGAACAGACTAGCGGGAGGGCCTGGACCGGGGAGCTGTTTTTT.

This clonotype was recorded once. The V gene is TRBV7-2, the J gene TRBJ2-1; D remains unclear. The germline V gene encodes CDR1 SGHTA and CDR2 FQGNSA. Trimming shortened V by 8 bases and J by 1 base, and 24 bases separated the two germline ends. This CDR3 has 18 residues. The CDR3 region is CASGRGRLKVWSYNEQFF. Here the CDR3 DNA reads TGTGCCAGCGGTCGCGGTCGGCTGAAGGTTTGGTCCTACAATGAGCAGTTCTTC.

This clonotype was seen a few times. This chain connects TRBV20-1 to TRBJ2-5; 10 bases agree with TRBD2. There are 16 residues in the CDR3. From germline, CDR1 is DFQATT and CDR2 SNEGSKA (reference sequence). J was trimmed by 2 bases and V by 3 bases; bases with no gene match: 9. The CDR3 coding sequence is TGCAGTGCTAGTCTGACTAGCGGGTACCTACAAGAGACCCAGTACTTC. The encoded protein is CSASLTSGYLQETQYF.

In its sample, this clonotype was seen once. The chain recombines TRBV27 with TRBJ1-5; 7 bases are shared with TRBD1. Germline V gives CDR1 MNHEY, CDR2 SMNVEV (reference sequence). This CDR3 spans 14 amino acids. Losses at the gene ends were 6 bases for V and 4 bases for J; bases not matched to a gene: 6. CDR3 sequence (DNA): TGTGCCAGCAGCCTATCGGGACAGAATCAGCCCCAGCATTTT. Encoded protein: CASSLSGQNQPQHF.

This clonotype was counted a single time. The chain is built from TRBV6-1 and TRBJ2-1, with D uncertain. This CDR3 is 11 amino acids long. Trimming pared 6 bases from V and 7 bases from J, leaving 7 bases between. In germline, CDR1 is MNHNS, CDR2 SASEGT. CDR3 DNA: TGTGCCAGCAGCCTGGAGAATGAGCAGTTCTTC. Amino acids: CASSLENEQFF.

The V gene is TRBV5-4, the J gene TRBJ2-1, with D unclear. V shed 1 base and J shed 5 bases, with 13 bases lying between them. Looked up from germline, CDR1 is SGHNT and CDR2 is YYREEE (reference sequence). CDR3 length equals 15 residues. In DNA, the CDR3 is TGTGCCAGCAGCTTGAGCAGGAATTCCCACAATGAGCAGTTCTTC. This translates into CASSLSRNSHNEQFF. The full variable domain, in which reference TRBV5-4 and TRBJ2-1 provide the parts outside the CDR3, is ETGVTQSPTHLIKTRGQQVTLRCSSQSGHNTVSWYQQALGQGPQFIFQYYREEENGRGNFPPRFSGLQFPNYSSELNVNALELDDSALYLCASSLSRNSHNEQFFGPGTRLTVL.

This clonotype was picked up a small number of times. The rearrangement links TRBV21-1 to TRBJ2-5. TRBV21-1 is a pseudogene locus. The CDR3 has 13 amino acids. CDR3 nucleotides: TGTGCCAGCAGTCCACCGGCCTCGGAGACCCAGTACTTC. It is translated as CASSPPASETQYF.

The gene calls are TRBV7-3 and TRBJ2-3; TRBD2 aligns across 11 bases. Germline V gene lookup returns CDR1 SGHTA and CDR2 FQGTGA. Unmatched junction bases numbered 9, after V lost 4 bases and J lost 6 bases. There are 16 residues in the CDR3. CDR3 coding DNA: TGTGCCAGCAGCTCTGGACTAGCGGGTAGTATGGATACGCAGTATTTT. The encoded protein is CASSSGLAGSMDTQYF.

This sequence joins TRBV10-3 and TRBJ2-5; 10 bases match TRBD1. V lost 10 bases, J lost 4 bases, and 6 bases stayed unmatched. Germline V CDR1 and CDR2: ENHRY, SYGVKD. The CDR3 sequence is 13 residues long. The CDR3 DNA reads TGTGCCAGTGACCGGGACAGGGGAGAGACCCAGTACTTC. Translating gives CASDRDRGETQYF.

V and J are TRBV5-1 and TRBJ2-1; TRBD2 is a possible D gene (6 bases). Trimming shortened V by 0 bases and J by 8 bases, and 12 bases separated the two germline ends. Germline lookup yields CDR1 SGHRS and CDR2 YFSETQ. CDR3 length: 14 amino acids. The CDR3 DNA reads TGCGCCAGCAGCTTGGGGGACTCGTCGGATGAGCAGTTCTTC. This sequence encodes CASSLGDSSDEQFF.

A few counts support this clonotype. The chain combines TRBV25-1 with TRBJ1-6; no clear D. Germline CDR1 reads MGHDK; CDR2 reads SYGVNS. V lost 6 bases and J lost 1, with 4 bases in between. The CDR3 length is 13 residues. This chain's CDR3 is CASRWSYNSPLHF. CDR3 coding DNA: TGTGCCAGCAGGTGGTCCTATAATTCACCCCTCCACTTT. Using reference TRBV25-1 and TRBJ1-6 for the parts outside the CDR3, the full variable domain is EADIYQTPRYLVIGTGKKITLECSQTMGHDKMYWYQQDPGMELHLIHYSYGVNSTEKGDLSSESTVSRIRTEHFPLTLESARPSHTSQYLCASRWSYNSPLHFGNGTRLTVT.

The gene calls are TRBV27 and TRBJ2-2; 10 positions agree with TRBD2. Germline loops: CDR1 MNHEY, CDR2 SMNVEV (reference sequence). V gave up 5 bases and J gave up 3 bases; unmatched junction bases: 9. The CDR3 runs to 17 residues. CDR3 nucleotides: TGTGCCAGCAGTACCCGGACTAGCGGAGCCTACACCGGGGAGCTGTTTTTT. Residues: CASSTRTSGAYTGELFF.

The CDR3 DNA reads as TGCAGCGTTGAGACAGGGTTCGACGAGCAGTACTTC. It specifies CSVETGFDEQYF. The rearrangement links TRBV29-1 to TRBJ2-7; 7 nucleotides agree with TRBD1. The CDR3 length is 12 residues. Germline values: CDR1 SQVTM, CDR2 ANQGSEA. With V trimmed by 3 bases and J by 5 bases, 4 bases remained unmatched.

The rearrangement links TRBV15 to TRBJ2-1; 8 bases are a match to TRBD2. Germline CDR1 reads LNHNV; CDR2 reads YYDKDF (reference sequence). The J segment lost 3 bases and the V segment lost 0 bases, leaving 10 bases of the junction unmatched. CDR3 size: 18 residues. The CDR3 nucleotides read TGTGCCACCAGCAGAGATCGGCGGCTAGCGGGTTTCTACAATGAGCAGTTCTTC. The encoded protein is CATSRDRRLAGFYNEQFF.

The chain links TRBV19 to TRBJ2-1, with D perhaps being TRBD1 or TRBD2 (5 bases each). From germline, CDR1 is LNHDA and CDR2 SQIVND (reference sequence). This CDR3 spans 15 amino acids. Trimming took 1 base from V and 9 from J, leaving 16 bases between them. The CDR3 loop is CASSIVGLRGSEQFF. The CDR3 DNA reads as TGTGCCAGTAGTATAGTGGGGCTGCGAGGGAGTGAGCAGTTCTTC.

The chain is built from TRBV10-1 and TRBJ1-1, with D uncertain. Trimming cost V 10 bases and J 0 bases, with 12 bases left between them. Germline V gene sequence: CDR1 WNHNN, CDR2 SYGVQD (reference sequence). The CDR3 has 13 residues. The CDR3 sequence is CATRRHLNTEAFF. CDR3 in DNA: TGCGCCACCAGGCGACATTTGAACACTGAAGCTTTCTTT.

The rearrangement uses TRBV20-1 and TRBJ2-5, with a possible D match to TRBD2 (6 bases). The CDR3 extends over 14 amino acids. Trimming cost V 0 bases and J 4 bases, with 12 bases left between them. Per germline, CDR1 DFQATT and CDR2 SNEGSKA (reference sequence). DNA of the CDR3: TGCAGTGCTAGAGATTCGGAGGGTATAGAGACCCAGTACTTC. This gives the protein CSARDSEGIETQYF.

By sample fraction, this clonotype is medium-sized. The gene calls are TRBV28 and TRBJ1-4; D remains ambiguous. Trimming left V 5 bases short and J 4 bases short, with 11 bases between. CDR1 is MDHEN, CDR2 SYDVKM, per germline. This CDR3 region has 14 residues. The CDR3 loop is CASSPRQFNEKLFF. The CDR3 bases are TGTGCCAGCAGTCCCCGCCAGTTTAATGAAAAACTGTTTTTT.

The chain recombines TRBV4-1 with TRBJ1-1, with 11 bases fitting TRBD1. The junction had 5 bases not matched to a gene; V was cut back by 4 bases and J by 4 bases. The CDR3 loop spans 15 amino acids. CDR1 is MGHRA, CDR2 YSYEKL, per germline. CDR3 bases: TGCGCCAGCAGCCCAGCGGGACAGGGGGGCACTGAAGCTTTCTTT. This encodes CASSPAGQGGTEAFF.

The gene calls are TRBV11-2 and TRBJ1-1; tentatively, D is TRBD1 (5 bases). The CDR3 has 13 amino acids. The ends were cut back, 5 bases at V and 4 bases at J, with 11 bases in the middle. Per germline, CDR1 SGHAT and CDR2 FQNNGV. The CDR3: CASSRQMGTEAFF. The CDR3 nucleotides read TGTGCCAGCAGCCGACAGATGGGCACTGAAGCTTTCTTT.

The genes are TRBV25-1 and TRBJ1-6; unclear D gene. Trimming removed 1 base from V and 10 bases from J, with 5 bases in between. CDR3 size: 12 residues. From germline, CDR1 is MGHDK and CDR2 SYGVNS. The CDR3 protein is CASSESKSPLHF. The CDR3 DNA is TGTGCCAGCAGTGAATCTAAATCACCCCTCCACTTT. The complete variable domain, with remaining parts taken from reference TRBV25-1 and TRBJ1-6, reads EADIYQTPRYLVIGTGKKITLECSQTMGHDKMYWYQQDPGMELHLIHYSYGVNSTEKGDLSSESTVSRIRTEHFPLTLESARPSHTSQYLCASSESKSPLHFGNGTRLTVT.

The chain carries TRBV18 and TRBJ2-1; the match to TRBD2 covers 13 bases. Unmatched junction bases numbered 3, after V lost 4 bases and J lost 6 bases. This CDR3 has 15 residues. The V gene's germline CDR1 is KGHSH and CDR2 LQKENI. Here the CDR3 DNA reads TGTGCCAGCTCACTTGGGACTAGCGGGACCAATGAGCAGTTCTTC. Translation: CASSLGTSGTNEQFF.

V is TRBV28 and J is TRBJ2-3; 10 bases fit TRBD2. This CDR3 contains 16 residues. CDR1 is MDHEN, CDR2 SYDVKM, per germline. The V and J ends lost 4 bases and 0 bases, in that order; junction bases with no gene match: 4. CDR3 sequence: CASSSATSGSTDTQYF. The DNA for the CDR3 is TGTGCCAGCAGTTCCGCGACTAGCGGGAGCACAGATACGCAGTATTTT.

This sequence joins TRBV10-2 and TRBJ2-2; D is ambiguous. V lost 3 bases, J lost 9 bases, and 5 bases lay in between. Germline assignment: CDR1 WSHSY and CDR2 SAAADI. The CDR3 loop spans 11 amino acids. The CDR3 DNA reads TGCGCCAGCAGTGATTCCCGGGAGCTGTTTTTT. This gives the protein CASSDSRELFF.

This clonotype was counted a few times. Here the CDR3 DNA reads TGTGCCAGCAGCTCCGATAGCAATCAGCCCCAGCATTTT. This codes for CASSSDSNQPQHF. This chain joins TRBV7-2 and TRBJ1-5; no clear D gene. Germline assignment: CDR1 SGHTA and CDR2 FQGNSA. V lost 4 bases to trimming and J lost 0 bases, with 4 bases between them. The CDR3 has 13 amino acids.

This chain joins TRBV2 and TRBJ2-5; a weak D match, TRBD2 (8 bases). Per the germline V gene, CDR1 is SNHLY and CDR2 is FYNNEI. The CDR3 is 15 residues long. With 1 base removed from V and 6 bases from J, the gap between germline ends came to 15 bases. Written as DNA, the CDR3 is TGTGCCAGCAGTGAAGAGGGACTAGGGGGCCAGACCCAGTACTTC. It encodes CASSEEGLGGQTQYF.